This is a list of T cell receptor beta chains from one sample in a study of blood T cell repertoires in COVID-19. Profiled with immunoSEQ multiplex PCR; TCRdb holds only in-frame clones, not every one. The table includes 240,000 or so clones, 88% detected once. Sequencing was carried out using peripheral blood. All receptors come from a woman aged 25 to 39 with acute or convalescent COVID-19. CDR3s include the opening cysteine and the closing phenylalanine or tryptophan. D genes are given only for firm matches. Rows give clone size only sometimes, using once, few, many, or a class for an expanded clone.

clone size	V gene	J gene	D gene	CDR3 DNA	CDR3 protein
once	TRBV5-1	TRBJ2-5	NA	TGCGCCAGCAGCTTGGAGGGCAGGGGACCGGAGACCCAGTACTTC	CASSLEGRGPETQYF
few	TRBV12-3/TRBV12-4	TRBJ2-1	TRBD2	TGTGCCAGCACCTTAGCGGGAGGGCCTGAGCAGTTCTTC	CASTLAGGPEQFF
once	TRBV5-1	TRBJ2-1	NA	TGCGCCAGCGGGAGGGGGGACATAATGTACAATGAGCAGTTCTTC	CASGRGDIMYNEQFF
NA	TRBV5-1	TRBJ2-7	NA	TGCGCCAGCAGCTTGGCGGTAGGGTTCCCAACAGGTGCGACCTACGAGCAGTACTTC	CASSLAVGFPTGATYEQYF
NA	TRBV19	TRBJ2-4	NA	TGTGCCAGTAGTATTTCGGGGGACAACATTCAGTACTTC	CASSISGDNIQYF
few	TRBV11-2	TRBJ1-1	NA	TGTGCCAGCAGCTTGGGGTTGGGCCAGGGGAGGGACACTGAAGCTTTCTTT	CASSLGLGQGRDTEAFF
NA	TRBV6-5	TRBJ2-2	TRBD1	TGTGCCAGCAGTTTCCCCTCAGGGGGTAGCACCGGGGAGCTGTTTTTT	CASSFPSGGSTGELFF
NA	TRBV18	TRBJ2-2	TRBD2	TGTGCCAGCTCACCATTCGCCGGGACTAGCGGGACGGTCGGGGAGCTGTTTTTT	CASSPFAGTSGTVGELFF
NA	TRBV27	TRBJ2-1	TRBD2	TGTGCCACGACCGCACTAGCGCCCTACAATGAGCAGTTCTTC	CATTALAPYNEQFF
NA	TRBV5-1	TRBJ2-3	TRBD2	TGCGCCAGCAGCGGTGGGTTAGCGGGAGGAGGATGGACAGATACGCAGTATTTT	CASSGGLAGGGWTDTQYF
NA	TRBV12-5	TRBJ1-3	NA	TGTGCTAGTGTCCCTCAGGGTTTTGGAAACACCATATATTTT	CASVPQGFGNTIYF
NA	TRBV9	TRBJ1-4	TRBD1	TGTGCCAGCAGCGTAGAAGTTGGAGGGGGCACCGAAAAACTGTTTTTT	CASSVEVGGGTEKLFF
once	TRBV5-1	TRBJ2-2	TRBD2	TGCGCCAGCAGCCTACTAGCGGGAGTCTCGAACACCGGGGAGCTGTTTTTT	CASSLLAGVSNTGELFF
NA	TRBV11-3	TRBJ2-2	NA	TGTGCCAGCAGCTTTCCAGAGAACACCGGGGAGCTGTTTTTT	CASSFPENTGELFF
NA	TRBV24-1	TRBJ2-2	NA	TGTGCCACCAGCCCCGATTACAAGAACACCGGGGAGCTGTTTTTT	CATSPDYKNTGELFF
NA	TRBV20-1	TRBJ2-1	NA	TGCAGTGCTAGTAAGGGGTTTTATGAGCAGTTCTTC	CSASKGFYEQFF
NA	TRBV19	TRBJ1-1	NA	TGTGCCAGTAGTGCTCAGGGTCGGATGAACACTGAAGCTTTCTTT	CASSAQGRMNTEAFF
few	TRBV9	TRBJ2-2	TRBD2	TGTGCCAGCAGCGTAGCTAGCGGGAACACCGGGGAGCTGTTTTTT	CASSVASGNTGELFF
NA	TRBV19	TRBJ1-2	NA	TGTGCCAGTAGTCGACAGCAATATAACTATGGCTACACCTTC	CASSRQQYNYGYTF
NA	TRBV5-1	TRBJ2-6	NA	TGCGCCAGCAGCTTGGACATTCCCTCTGGGGCCAACGTCCTGACTTTC	CASSLDIPSGANVLTF
NA	TRBV7-6	TRBJ2-5	NA	TGTGCCAGCAGCTCTAACAGGGCTAGCGGTCCTCAAGAGACCCAGTACTTC	CASSSNRASGPQETQYF
NA	TRBV7-2	TRBJ2-1	TRBD1	TGTGCCAGCAGCCCGGTCGGGACAGGGTACCTCTTC	CASSPVGTGYLF
NA	TRBV6-5	TRBJ1-1	NA	TGTGCCAGCTTCTCCCGCCGGACTGAAGCTTTCTTT	CASFSRRTEAFF
NA	TRBV11-2	TRBJ2-1	TRBD2	TGTGCCAGCAGTTTTAGCGGGGTTTACAATGAGCAGTTCTTC	CASSFSGVYNEQFF
NA	TRBV7-2	TRBJ2-6	NA	TGTGCCGGCTCTTACTCTGGGGCCAACGTCCTGACTTTC	CAGSYSGANVLTF
NA	TRBV19	TRBJ2-2	TRBD2	TGTGCCAGTAGTGGACCGGGACTAGCGGGAGGAACCGGGGAGCTGTTTTTT	CASSGPGLAGGTGELFF
NA	TRBV13	TRBJ2-5	NA	TGTGCCAGCAGCTTAGGCTCGACCCAGTACTTC	CASSLGSTQYF
NA	TRBV5-1	TRBJ1-5	TRBD1	TGCGCCAGCAGCATCGGGACAGGGGGGAGCAATCAGCCCCAGCATTTT	CASSIGTGGSNQPQHF
NA	TRBV7-2	TRBJ1-1	TRBD1	TGTGCCAGCAGTTATGACAGGGGTGAAGCTTTCTTT	CASSYDRGEAFF
NA	TRBV30	TRBJ1-5	NA	TGTGCCTGGAGTATGGGGGGTAGCAATCAGCCCCAGCATTTT	CAWSMGGSNQPQHF
NA	TRBV7-9	TRBJ2-2	TRBD2	TGTGCCAGCAGCCCCGGTAGCGGGAGGTACACCGGGGAGCTGTTTTTT	CASSPGSGRYTGELFF
NA	TRBV6-5	TRBJ2-7	NA	TGTGCCAGCAGTTACGGGGGCGCTTATCCCTACGAGCAGTACTTC	CASSYGGAYPYEQYF
NA	TRBV6-1	TRBJ1-5	NA	TGTGCCAGCAGTGAAGTTGGGGGGGCTCGGGTTCAGCCCCAGCATTTT	CASSEVGGARVQPQHF
NA	TRBV7-9	TRBJ2-5	NA	TGTGCCAGCAGCTTAGTCGACAGCTCGGGGACCCAGTACTTC	CASSLVDSSGTQYF
NA	TRBV27	TRBJ1-6	TRBD1	TGTGCCAGCAGTTTACTCGGGACAGGAGGTATTTCACCCCTCCACTTT	CASSLLGTGGISPLHF
NA	TRBV19	TRBJ1-5	TRBD1	TGTGCCAGTAGGCCCGGGACAGTTCTCCCGGCACCTAGCAATCAGCCCCAGCATTTT	CASRPGTVLPAPSNQPQHF
once	TRBV25-1	TRBJ1-4	TRBD1	TGTGCCAGCAGTGAATACAGGGGGCATGAAAAACTGTTTTTT	CASSEYRGHEKLFF
NA	TRBV7-2	TRBJ2-7	TRBD2	TGTGCCAGCAGCTTATTAGCGGGAGCTTTCAACGAGCAGTACTTC	CASSLLAGAFNEQYF
NA	TRBV5-4	TRBJ2-7	TRBD2	TGTGCCAGCAGCTCCGGGACTAGCTTCGACGAGCAGTACTTC	CASSSGTSFDEQYF
NA	TRBV11-2	TRBJ1-1	NA	TGTGCCAGCAGCCCAAATGTGGCAGCTTGGGCGAACACTGAAGCTTTCTTT	CASSPNVAAWANTEAFF
NA	TRBV7-9	TRBJ1-5	TRBD1	TGTGCCAGCAGCTTAGGGAACTCAGGGGGTAATCAGCCCCAGCATTTT	CASSLGNSGGNQPQHF
NA	TRBV14	TRBJ2-1	NA	TGTGCCAGCAGCCAAGAAATCCAGGGAAACAATGAGCAGTTCTTC	CASSQEIQGNNEQFF
NA	TRBV24-1	TRBJ2-3	NA	TGTGCCACCAGTGATCCCGGGACACCTAGCACAGATACGCAGTATTTT	CATSDPGTPSTDTQYF
NA	TRBV19	TRBJ2-7	NA	TGTGCCAGTAGTATGAAGGCACGGGGGAGCGAGCAGTACTTC	CASSMKARGSEQYF
NA	TRBV5-1	TRBJ1-6	NA	TGCGCCAGCAGCTTTGGAGAATCCTATAATTCACCCCTCCACTTT	CASSFGESYNSPLHF
NA	TRBV27	TRBJ2-7	TRBD1	TGTGCCAGCAGTTTATCGAGGGACAGGGCTTACGAGCAGTACTTC	CASSLSRDRAYEQYF
NA	TRBV5-5	TRBJ2-3	NA	TGTGCCAGCAGCTTGGTGCGGGGACCCTTAAACACAGATACGCAGTATTTT	CASSLVRGPLNTDTQYF
NA	TRBV19	TRBJ2-4	NA	TGTGCCAGTAGTCAGGGAACCAAAAACATTCAGTACTTC	CASSQGTKNIQYF
NA	TRBV3-1/TRBV3-2	TRBJ2-2	TRBD1	TGTGCCAGCAGCCAATTTACAGGGGGCACCGGGGAGCTGTTTTTT	CASSQFTGGTGELFF
NA	TRBV5-1	TRBJ2-1	TRBD2	TGCGCCAGCAGTCTAGCGGGAGCGAGTGAGCAGTTCTTC	CASSLAGASEQFF
NA	TRBV6-5	TRBJ2-1	TRBD2	TGTGCCAGCAGTTTAGCGGGACTAGCGGGGAACAATGAGCAGTTCTTC	CASSLAGLAGNNEQFF
NA	TRBV5-1	TRBJ2-5	TRBD2	TGCGCCAGCAGCCGAGCGGGAGGGCCCCTAGAGACCCAGTACTTC	CASSRAGGPLETQYF
NA	TRBV7-7	TRBJ1-2	TRBD1	TGTGCCAGCAGCTTACCACAAGACCGGGACAGGGGGCCCCATGGCTACACCTTC	CASSLPQDRDRGPHGYTF
NA	TRBV24-1	TRBJ1-2	NA	TGTGCCACCAGTGACCCCGGTGAGGGTGGCTACACCTTC	CATSDPGEGGYTF
NA	TRBV12-3/TRBV12-4	TRBJ1-2	NA	TGTGCCAGCAGTTTAACAGGGATCTCTGGCTACACCTTC	CASSLTGISGYTF